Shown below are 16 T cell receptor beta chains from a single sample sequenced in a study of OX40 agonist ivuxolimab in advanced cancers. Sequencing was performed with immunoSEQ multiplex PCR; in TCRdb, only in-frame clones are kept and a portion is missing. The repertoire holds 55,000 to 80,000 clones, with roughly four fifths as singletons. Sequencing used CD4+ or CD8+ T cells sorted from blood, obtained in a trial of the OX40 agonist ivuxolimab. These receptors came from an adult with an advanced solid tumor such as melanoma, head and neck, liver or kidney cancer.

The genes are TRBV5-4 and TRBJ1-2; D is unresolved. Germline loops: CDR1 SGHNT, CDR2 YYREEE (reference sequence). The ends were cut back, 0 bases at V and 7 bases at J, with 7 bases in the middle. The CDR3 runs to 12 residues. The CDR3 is CASSLGNGGYTF. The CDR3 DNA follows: TGTGCCAGCAGCTTGGGGAATGGTGGCTACACCTTC.

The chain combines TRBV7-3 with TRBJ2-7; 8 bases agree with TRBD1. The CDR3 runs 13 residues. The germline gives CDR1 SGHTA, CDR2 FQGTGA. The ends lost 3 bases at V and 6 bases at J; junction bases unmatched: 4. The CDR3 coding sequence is TGTGCCAGCAGCTTGACAGGGGCAAGCGAGCAGTACTTC. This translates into CASSLTGASEQYF.

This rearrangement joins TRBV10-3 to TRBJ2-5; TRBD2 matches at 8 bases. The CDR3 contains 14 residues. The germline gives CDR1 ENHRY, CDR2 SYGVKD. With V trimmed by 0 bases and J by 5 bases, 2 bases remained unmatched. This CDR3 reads CAISESSGVETQYF. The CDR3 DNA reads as TGTGCCATCAGTGAGTCTAGCGGGGTTGAGACCCAGTACTTC.

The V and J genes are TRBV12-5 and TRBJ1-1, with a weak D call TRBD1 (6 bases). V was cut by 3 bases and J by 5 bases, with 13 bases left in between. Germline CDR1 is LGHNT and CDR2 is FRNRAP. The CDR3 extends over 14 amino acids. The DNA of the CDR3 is TGTGCTAGTGGTTTAGGGGGGATAGTAACTGAAGCTTTCTTT. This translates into CASGLGGIVTEAFF.

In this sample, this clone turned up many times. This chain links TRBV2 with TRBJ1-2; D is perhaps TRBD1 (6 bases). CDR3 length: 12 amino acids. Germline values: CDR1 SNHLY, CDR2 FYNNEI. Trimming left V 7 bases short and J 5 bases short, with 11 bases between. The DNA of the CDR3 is TGTGCCAGCACCGGGGACATTTATGGCTACACCTTC. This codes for CASTGDIYGYTF.

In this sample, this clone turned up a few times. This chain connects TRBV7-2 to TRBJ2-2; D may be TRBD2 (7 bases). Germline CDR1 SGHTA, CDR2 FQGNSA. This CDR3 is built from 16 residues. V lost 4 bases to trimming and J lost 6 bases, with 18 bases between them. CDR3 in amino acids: CASSSRLGEGAGELFF. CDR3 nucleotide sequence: TGTGCCAGCAGCTCGCGGTTGGGGGAGGGGGCCGGGGAGCTGTTTTTT.

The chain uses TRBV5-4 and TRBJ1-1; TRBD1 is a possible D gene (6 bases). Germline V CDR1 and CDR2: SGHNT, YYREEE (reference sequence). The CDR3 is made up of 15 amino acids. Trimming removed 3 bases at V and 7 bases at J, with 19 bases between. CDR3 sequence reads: CASSSNPGGAGEAFF. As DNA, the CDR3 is TGTGCCAGCAGCTCCAACCCTGGGGGGGCCGGTGAAGCTTTCTTT.

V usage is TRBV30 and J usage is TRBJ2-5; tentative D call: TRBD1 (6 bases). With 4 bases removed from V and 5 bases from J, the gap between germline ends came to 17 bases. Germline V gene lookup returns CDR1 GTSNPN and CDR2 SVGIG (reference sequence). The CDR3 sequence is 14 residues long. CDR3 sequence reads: CAWKPGHNSETQYF. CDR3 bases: TGTGCCTGGAAACCGGGACATAACAGCGAGACCCAGTACTTC.

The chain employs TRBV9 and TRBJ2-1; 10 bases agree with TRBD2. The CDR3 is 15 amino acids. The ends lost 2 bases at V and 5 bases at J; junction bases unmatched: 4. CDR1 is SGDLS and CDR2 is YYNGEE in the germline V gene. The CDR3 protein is CASSVLAGVHNEQFF. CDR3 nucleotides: TGTGCCAGCAGCGTCCTAGCGGGAGTCCACAATGAGCAGTTCTTC.

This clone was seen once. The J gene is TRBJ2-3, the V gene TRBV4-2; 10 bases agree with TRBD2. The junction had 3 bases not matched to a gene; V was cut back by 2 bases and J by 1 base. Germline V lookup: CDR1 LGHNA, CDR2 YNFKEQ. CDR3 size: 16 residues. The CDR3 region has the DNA TGTGCCAGCAGCCAATTAGCGGGGGGTGGCACAGATACGCAGTATTTT. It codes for CASSQLAGGGTDTQYF.

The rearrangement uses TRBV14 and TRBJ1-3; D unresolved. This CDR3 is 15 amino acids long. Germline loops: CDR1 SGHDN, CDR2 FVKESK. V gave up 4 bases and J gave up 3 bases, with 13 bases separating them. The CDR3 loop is CASSLTTSFGNTIYF. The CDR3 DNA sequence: TGTGCCAGCAGCCTCACGACAAGTTTTGGAAACACCATATATTTT. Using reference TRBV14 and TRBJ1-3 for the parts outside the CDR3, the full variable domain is EAGVTQFPSHSVIEKGQTVTLRCDPISGHDNLYWYRRVMGKEIKFLLHFVKESKQDESGMPNNRFLAERTGGTYSTLKVQPAELEDSGVYFCASSLTTSFGNTIYFGEGSWLTVV.

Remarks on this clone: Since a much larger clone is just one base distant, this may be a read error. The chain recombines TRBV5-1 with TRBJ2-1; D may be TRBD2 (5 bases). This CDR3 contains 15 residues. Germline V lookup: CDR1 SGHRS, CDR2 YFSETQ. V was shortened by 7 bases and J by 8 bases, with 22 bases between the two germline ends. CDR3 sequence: CASGTRVPGSDEQFF. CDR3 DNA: TGCGCCAGCGGCACGCGCGTCCCGGGATCAGATGAGCAGTTCTTC.

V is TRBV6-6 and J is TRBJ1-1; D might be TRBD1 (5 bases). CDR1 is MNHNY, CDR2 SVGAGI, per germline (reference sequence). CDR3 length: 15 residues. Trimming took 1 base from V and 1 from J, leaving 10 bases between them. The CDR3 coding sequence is TGTGCCAGCAGTTACTTGTCAGGGTGGAACACTGAAGCTTTCTTT. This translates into CASSYLSGWNTEAFF.

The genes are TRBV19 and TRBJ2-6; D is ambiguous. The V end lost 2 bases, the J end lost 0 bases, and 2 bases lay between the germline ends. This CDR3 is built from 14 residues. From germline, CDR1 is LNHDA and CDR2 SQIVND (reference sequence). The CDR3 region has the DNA TGTGCCAGTAGTATACCCTCTGGGGCCAACGTCCTGACTTTC. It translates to CASSIPSGANVLTF. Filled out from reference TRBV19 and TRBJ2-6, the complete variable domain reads DGGITQSPKYLFRKEGQNVTLSCEQNLNHDAMYWYRQDPGQGLRLIYYSQIVNDFQKGDIAEGYSVSREKKESFPLTVTSAQKNPTAFYLCASSIPSGANVLTFGAGSRLTVL.

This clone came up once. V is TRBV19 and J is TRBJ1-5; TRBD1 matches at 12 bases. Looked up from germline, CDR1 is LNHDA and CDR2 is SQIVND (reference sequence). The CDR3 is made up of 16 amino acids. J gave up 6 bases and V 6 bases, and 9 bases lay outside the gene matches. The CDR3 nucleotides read TGTGCCAGTAGATATCCGGGACAGGGGGCTAGTCAGCCCCAGCATTTT. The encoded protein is CASRYPGQGASQPQHF.

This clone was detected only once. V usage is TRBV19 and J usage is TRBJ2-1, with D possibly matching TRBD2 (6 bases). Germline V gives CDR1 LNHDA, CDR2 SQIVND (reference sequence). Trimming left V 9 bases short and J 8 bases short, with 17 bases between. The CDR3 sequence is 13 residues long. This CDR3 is CASRDSQEDEQFF. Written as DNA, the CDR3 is TGTGCCAGCCGGGACTCCCAGGAAGATGAGCAGTTCTTC.